These 24 T cell receptor beta chains were all obtained from the same sample, sequenced in a study of blood T cell repertoires in COVID-19. This table comes from immunoSEQ multiplex PCR, and its TCRdb copy is limited to in-frame clones, with some not included. The data hold around 290,000 clones, with 75% to 95% observed a single time. The sample taken for sequencing was PBMCs or T cells enriched from blood (not recorded which). The receptors shown here come from a woman in her 30s who had recovered from COVID-19.

This clone was counted a single time. The J gene is TRBJ2-1, the V gene TRBV4-3; TRBD2 matches at 7 bases. Germline lookup yields CDR1 LGHNA and CDR2 YSLEER. The length of the CDR3 is 16 residues. V was pared by 0 bases and J by 4 bases, with 6 bases of the junction left unmatched. The CDR3 spells CASSQDLASGYNEQFF. The CDR3 bases are TGCGCCAGCAGCCAAGATTTGGCTAGCGGTTACAATGAGCAGTTCTTC.

This chain connects TRBV13 to TRBJ2-7; tentatively, D is TRBD1 (6 bases). The length of the CDR3 is 19 residues. Germline V gene sequence: CDR1 PRHDT, CDR2 FYEKMQ (reference sequence). Trimming left V 5 bases short and J 6 bases short, with 32 bases between. CDR3 coding DNA: TGTGCCAGCAGCCTCCTTAGGCTTACCCGGGACACGGCTGCTGGCGAGCAGTACTTC. It encodes CASSLLRLTRDTAAGEQYF.

V gene TRBV13 combines with J gene TRBJ2-7, with D perhaps TRBD1 (6 bases). The CDR3 loop spans 14 amino acids. Looked up from germline, CDR1 is PRHDT and CDR2 is FYEKMQ (reference sequence). The ends were cut back, 4 bases at V and 7 bases at J, with 17 bases in the middle. The CDR3 nucleotides read TGTGCCAGCAGCTCCGGGACACGGGTGGGAGAGCAGTACTTC. Protein product: CASSSGTRVGEQYF.

The V gene is TRBV7-9, the J gene TRBJ1-5, with 12 bases matching TRBD1. The germline CDR1 and CDR2 sequences are SEHNR and FQNEAQ (reference sequence). The V and J ends lost 5 bases and 3 bases, in that order; junction bases with no gene match: 5. The CDR3 has 16 residues. The CDR3 loop is CASSPGTGGFNQPQHF. CDR3 bases: TGTGCCAGCAGCCCCGGGACAGGGGGCTTCAATCAGCCCCAGCATTTT.

The chain uses TRBV7-9 and TRBJ2-7; the match to TRBD2 covers 8 bases. V was clipped by 5 bases and J by 0 bases; unmatched bases: 6. CDR1 is SEHNR and CDR2 is FQNEAQ in the germline V gene (reference sequence). This CDR3 is built from 15 residues. The chain's CDR3 is CASSREGGHSYEQYF. Written as DNA, the CDR3 is TGTGCCAGCAGCCGGGAGGGGGGGCACTCCTACGAGCAGTACTTC.

This chain joins TRBV11-2 and TRBJ2-7; TRBD1 aligns across 10 bases. With V trimmed by 1 base and J by 2 bases, 2 bases remained unmatched. The CDR3 sequence is 15 residues long. Germline V gene lookup returns CDR1 SGHAT and CDR2 FQNNGV. The CDR3 DNA is TGTGCCAGCAGCTTAGGGGGGACAGGGGCCTACGAGCAGTACTTC. Amino acid sequence: CASSLGGTGAYEQYF.

The V gene is TRBV5-1, the J gene TRBJ2-3; D might be TRBD1 (5 bases). The CDR3 spans 13 residues. CDR1 SGHRS and CDR2 YFSETQ come from the germline V gene. With 3 bases removed from V and 4 bases from J, the gap between germline ends came to 9 bases. The CDR3, as DNA: TGCGCCAGCAGCTCCCAAGGGGCAGATACGCAGTATTTT. Residues: CASSSQGADTQYF.

This rearrangement joins TRBV11-3 to TRBJ1-2, with 10 nucleotides matching TRBD1. Looked up from germline, CDR1 is SGHNT and CDR2 is YENEEA. The CDR3 is 15 amino acids. V shed 2 bases and J 5 bases; nucleotides not matched to a gene: 5. In DNA form, the CDR3 reads TGTGCCAGCAGCTTAAATAGGACAGGGGGTTATGGCTACACCTTC. Its translation: CASSLNRTGGYGYTF.

The V gene is TRBV28, the J gene TRBJ1-5, with D uncertain. The CDR3 has 15 residues. The V end was cut by 1 base, the J end by 6 bases, with 13 bases between. Germline values: CDR1 MDHEN, CDR2 SYDVKM. CDR3 in DNA: TGTGCCAGCAGTTTATTAAAGGAGCGCGGTCAGCCCCAGCATTTT. Amino acid sequence: CASSLLKERGQPQHF. Together with reference TRBV28 and TRBJ1-5, the CDR3 gives the full variable domain: DVKVTQSSRYLVKRTGEKVFLECVQDMDHENMFWYRQDPGLGLRLIYFSYDVKMKEKGDIPEGYSVSREKKERFSLILESASTNQTSMYLCASSLLKERGQPQHFGDGTRLSIL.

The V and J genes are TRBV2 and TRBJ1-1; 8 bases fit TRBD1. V shed 3 bases and J 1 base; nucleotides not matched to a gene: 4. The V gene's germline CDR1 is SNHLY and CDR2 FYNNEI. This CDR3 contains 15 residues. CDR3 sequence (DNA): TGTGCCAGCAGTGAGGGACAGGTTGGGAACACTGAAGCTTTCTTT. Encoded protein: CASSEGQVGNTEAFF.

V and J are TRBV28 and TRBJ1-2; TRBD1 matches at 8 bases. Germline V CDR1 and CDR2: MDHEN, SYDVKM. V shed 4 bases and J 5 bases; nucleotides not matched to a gene: 6. CDR3 length: 14 residues. As DNA, the CDR3 is TGTGCCAGCAGTTCACAGGGGGGCCGATATGGCTACACCTTC. Translation: CASSSQGGRYGYTF.

This clone was counted only a few times. This chain joins TRBV5-6 and TRBJ2-2; TRBD1 agrees at 8 bases. CDR3 length equals 17 residues. V dropped 1 base and J dropped 6; count of bases not matched to a gene: 11. The germline V gene has CDR1 SGHDT and CDR2 YYEEEE. CDR3 coding DNA: TGTGCCAGCAGCTTGTCTTACGGCAGGGGGCTTCCCGGGGAGCTGTTTTTT. The encoded protein is CASSLSYGRGLPGELFF.

The chain uses TRBV4-1 and TRBJ2-1; 11 bases are shared with TRBD2. With V trimmed by 2 bases and J by 4 bases, 1 base remained unmatched. The germline gives CDR1 MGHRA, CDR2 YSYEKL. The CDR3 runs to 15 residues. CDR3 nucleotides: TGCGCCAGCAGCCAATCTAGCGGGGGGTACAATGAGCAGTTCTTC. Protein product: CASSQSSGGYNEQFF.

The CDR3 DNA reads TGTGCCAGCAGTCCCGGACAGGGCCTAGAAGATACGCAGTATTTT. Protein: CASSPGQGLEDTQYF. The J gene is TRBJ2-3, the V gene TRBV28; 8 bases agree with TRBD1. This CDR3 is 15 amino acids long. The germline V gene has CDR1 MDHEN and CDR2 SYDVKM. V lost 5 bases, J lost 5 bases, and 9 bases stayed unmatched. The entire variable domain, with the rest obtained from reference TRBV28 and TRBJ2-3, is as follows: DVKVTQSSRYLVKRTGEKVFLECVQDMDHENMFWYRQDPGLGLRLIYFSYDVKMKEKGDIPEGYSVSREKKERFSLILESASTNQTSMYLCASSPGQGLEDTQYFGPGTRLTVL.

The chain joins TRBV5-1 to TRBJ2-3; 8 nucleotides agree with TRBD1. The trim removed 0 bases at V and 0 bases at J, leaving 0 bases unmatched. This CDR3 spans 15 amino acids. CDR1 is SGHRS, CDR2 YFSETQ, per germline. The CDR3 loop reads CASSLGDRSTDTQYF. CDR3 nucleotides: TGCGCCAGCAGCTTGGGGGACAGGAGCACAGATACGCAGTATTTT.

This chain uses TRBV5-1 with TRBJ1-1, with TRBD1 matching 7 bases. Germline V lookup: CDR1 SGHRS, CDR2 YFSETQ. The CDR3 covers 13 residues. The trim removed 4 bases at V and 5 bases at J, leaving 5 bases unmatched. This chain's CDR3 is CASSPRGETEAFF. The CDR3 bases are TGCGCCAGCAGCCCCAGGGGGGAAACTGAAGCTTTCTTT.

The V call is TRBV2, the J call TRBJ2-5; TRBD1 matches 8 bases. The V segment lost 6 bases and the J segment 5 bases; nucleotides outside the gene matches: 5. The CDR3 has 13 amino acids. Per germline, CDR1 SNHLY and CDR2 FYNNEI. Written as DNA, the CDR3 is TGTGCCAGCAGCGAGGACAGGGCCGAGACCCAGTACTTC. This gives the protein CASSEDRAETQYF.

This clone occurred once. The J gene is TRBJ2-7, the V gene TRBV7-2; 7 nucleotides match TRBD1. This CDR3 comprises 14 residues. Germline-derived CDR1 and CDR2 are SGHTA and FQGNSA. After removal of 4 bases from V and 2 bases from J, the junction contained 5 bases not matched to a gene. In DNA form, the CDR3 reads TGTGCCAGCAGCTCCTTGACAGGGACCTACGAGCAGTACTTC. Translation gives CASSSLTGTYEQYF.

This chain uses TRBV15 with TRBJ2-5, with TRBD2 matching 11 bases. This CDR3 is built from 15 residues. Germline V gene data show CDR1 as LNHNV and CDR2 as YYDKDF (reference sequence). J gave up 5 bases and V 9 bases, and 11 bases lay outside the gene matches. CDR3 bases: TGTGCCACATCAGGACTAGCGGGCCTAAGGGAGACCCAGTACTTC. Protein: CATSGLAGLRETQYF.

The chain is built from TRBV28 and TRBJ2-1; 11 bases are shared with TRBD2. This CDR3 spans 14 amino acids. J lost 8 bases, V lost 7 bases, and 7 bases had no gene match. Per germline, CDR1 MDHEN and CDR2 SYDVKM. In DNA, the CDR3 is TGTGCCAGCATGGCGGGACTAGCGGTGGATGAGCAGTTCTTC. It encodes CASMAGLAVDEQFF.

The genes are TRBV19 and TRBJ2-2; TRBD1 might be the D (6 bases). CDR3 length: 15 residues. Trimming removed 3 bases at V and 0 bases at J, with 8 bases between. Looked up from germline, CDR1 is LNHDA and CDR2 is SQIVND (reference sequence). CDR3 bases: TGTGCCAGTAGTATGGGGGCGACGAACACCGGGGAGCTGTTTTTT. It is translated as CASSMGATNTGELFF.

This rearrangement joins TRBV5-1 to TRBJ2-1, with 7 bases matching TRBD2. V trimming: 3 bases; J trimming: 13 bases; junction bases outside the gene matches: 10. The germline V gene encodes CDR1 SGHRS and CDR2 YFSETQ. This CDR3 is 13 amino acids long. The CDR3 coding sequence is TGCGCCAGCAGCTCTAGCGGAGATCTCGGTCAGTTCTTC. Translated: CASSSSGDLGQFF.

This chain joins TRBV21-1 and TRBJ2-7; the tabulated D call, TRBD1, remains unverified against the DNA. TRBV21-1 is noted as a pseudogene. The CDR3 runs to 13 residues. CDR3 protein: CASSEDRSYEQYF. The CDR3 DNA is TGTGCCAGCAGCGAGGACAGATCCTACGAGCAGTACTTC.

This clone came up a few times. At one of its ends the junction is not consistent with the germline gene, which may arise from a read error. The genes are TRBV7-7 and TRBJ2-1; D perhaps matches TRBD1 (7 bases). The CDR3 is made up of 15 amino acids. Germline V lookup: CDR1 SSHAT, CDR2 FNYEAQ (reference sequence). CDR3 sequence: CASSLGAQGGGEQFF. CDR3 bases: TGTGCTAGCAGCTTAGGTGCTCAGGGGGGCGGTGAGCAGTTCTTC.